The 24 T cell receptor beta chains below come from one sample, sequenced in a study of CD8 T cells in Susac syndrome. RNA totalling 0.5 to 1 ug underwent reverse transcription with random hexamers. TCRdb reanalysed the immunoSEQ multiplex PCR reads using MiXCR and keeps one entry per CDR3 protein. The sample includes approximately 150,000 distinct CDR3 sequences, approximately 96% seen only once; the top ten take 0.084%. The sequencing input was CD4+ T cells from PBMCs. The receptors come from a human donor with Susac syndrome.

This clonotype was seen just once. The genes are TRBV18 and TRBJ2-7; 15 nucleotides align to TRBD2. J was trimmed by 2 bases and V by 3 bases; bases with no gene match: 2. Germline V gives CDR1 KGHSH, CDR2 LQKENI. The CDR3 is 16 residues long. In nucleotides, the CDR3 is TGTGCCAGCTCACCCGGACTAGCGGGAGGGACCTACGAGCAGTACTTC. It codes for CASSPGLAGGTYEQYF.

The chain recombines TRBV6-5 with TRBJ2-7; no definite D call. This CDR3 region has 15 residues. Germline CDR1 is MNHEY and CDR2 is SVGAGI. Trimming took 0 bases from V and 2 from J, leaving 11 bases between them. CDR3 residues: CASSYSNGVTYEQYF. In DNA, the CDR3 is TGTGCCAGCAGTTACTCGAACGGAGTGACCTACGAGCAGTACTTC.

The V call is TRBV16, the J call TRBJ2-5; D possibly matches TRBD1 or TRBD2 (5 bases each). The CDR3 has 12 residues. CDR1 and CDR2 from the germline V gene are KGHSY and FQNENV. V lost 2 bases, J lost 6 bases, and 7 bases lay in between. This CDR3 reads CASSQEGKTQYF. The CDR3 bases are TGTGCCAGCAGCCAAGAGGGGAAGACCCAGTACTTC.

V gene TRBV15 combines with J gene TRBJ2-7; no reliable D call. The CDR3 spans 14 residues. CDR1 and CDR2 from the germline V gene are LNHNV and YYDKDF (reference sequence). Trimming pared 0 bases from V and 2 bases from J, leaving 8 bases between. The CDR3 coding sequence is TGTGCCACCAGCAGAGATCGAGGTCCCTACGAGCAGTACTTC. It is translated as CATSRDRGPYEQYF.

CDR3 protein: CASGIGGSSYEQYF. CDR3 nucleotides: TGTGCCAGTGGGATCGGAGGTAGCTCCTACGAGCAGTACTTC. The V call is TRBV19, the J call TRBJ2-7, with D possibly being TRBD2 (5 bases). The CDR3 is 14 residues long. The germline V gene encodes CDR1 LNHDA and CDR2 SQIVND (reference sequence). Trimming took 8 bases from V and 0 from J, leaving 14 bases between them.

This chain links TRBV24-1 with TRBJ2-6; D is perhaps TRBD2 (6 bases). V was pared by 11 bases and J by 0 bases, with 13 bases between. The CDR3 sequence is 15 residues long. Germline lookup yields CDR1 KGHDR and CDR2 SFDVKD. Written as DNA, the CDR3 is TGTGCCATCCAGGAGGGGTCCTCTGGGGCCAACGTCCTGACTTTC. Amino acid sequence: CAIQEGSSGANVLTF.

CDR3 loop: CASSLGGPHTDTQYF. The CDR3 DNA reads TGTGCCAGCAGCTTAGGGGGCCCACACACAGATACGCAGTATTTT. The V and J genes are TRBV5-4 and TRBJ2-3; 7 bases are shared with TRBD1. The CDR3 runs to 15 residues. J gave up 2 bases and V 2 bases, and 5 bases lay outside the gene matches. Germline values: CDR1 SGHNT, CDR2 YYREEE (reference sequence).

The chain links TRBV4-1 to TRBJ1-1, with D hard to call. CDR3 size: 14 residues. Trimming removed 2 bases from V and 1 base from J, with 8 bases in between. The V gene's germline CDR1 is MGHRA and CDR2 YSYEKL. CDR3 region: CASSQHGENTEAFF. CDR3 DNA sequence: TGCGCCAGCAGCCAACATGGAGAGAACACTGAAGCTTTCTTT.

The DNA for the CDR3 is TGTGCCAGCAGCCCGGGGCGGGGTACCAAACTGTTTTTT. This translates into CASSPGRGTKLFF. V is TRBV7-2 and J is TRBJ1-4; TRBD1 might be the D (5 bases). CDR3 size: 13 residues. V lost 5 bases to trimming and J lost 11 bases, with 15 bases between them. Germline values: CDR1 SGHTA, CDR2 FQGNSA.

V is TRBV20-1 and J is TRBJ1-1, with D unresolved. Per germline, CDR1 DFQATT and CDR2 SNEGSKA (reference sequence). The length of the CDR3 is 15 residues. Between the trimmed V and J ends, which lost 0 bases and 0 bases, there was a span of 11 bases. The CDR3 DNA reads as TGCAGTGCTAGAGAGGGTAGGTTGATGAACACTGAAGCTTTCTTT. Translation gives CSAREGRLMNTEAFF.

The chain has TRBV20-1 and TRBJ1-2; possible D gene TRBD1, 6 bases. Germline V gene lookup returns CDR1 DFQATT and CDR2 SNEGSKA (reference sequence). The CDR3 is 15 amino acids. V was cut by 6 bases and J by 1 base, with 18 bases left in between. This CDR3 is CSAPEGTILNYGYTF. The CDR3 DNA is TGCAGTGCGCCGGAGGGGACAATCCTTAACTATGGCTACACCTTC.

The rearrangement links TRBV7-3 to TRBJ2-3, with D tentatively TRBD2 (5 bases). The V gene lost 2 bases and the J gene lost 4 bases, with 10 bases spanning the gap. The CDR3 consists of 14 residues. Germline V gene data show CDR1 as SGHTA and CDR2 as FQGTGA. The CDR3 spells CASSLGRVSDTQYF. The DNA of the CDR3 is TGTGCCAGCAGCTTAGGGCGGGTCTCAGATACGCAGTATTTT.

V gene TRBV5-6 combines with J gene TRBJ2-5; 15 nucleotides line up with TRBD2. The junction had 5 bases not matched to a gene; V was cut back by 0 bases and J by 5 bases. CDR1 and CDR2 (germline): SGHDT, YYEEEE. The CDR3 is 17 amino acids. The CDR3 DNA follows: TGTGCCAGCAGCTTGGCGGGACTAGCGGGGGGAGGGGAGACCCAGTACTTC. This codes for CASSLAGLAGGGETQYF.

This clonotype has a single count. J is TRBJ1-1 and V is TRBV29-1, with TRBD1 as a possible D gene (6 bases). The CDR3 is 14 residues long. The V end was cut by 2 bases, the J end by 1 base, with 11 bases between. Per germline, CDR1 SQVTM and CDR2 ANQGSEA. The CDR3 sequence is CSVEFGQRNTEAFF. The CDR3 coding sequence is TGCAGCGTTGAATTCGGACAGAGGAACACTGAAGCTTTCTTT.

The DNA for the CDR3 is TGCAGCGTTGTAGGAATGAACACTGAAGCTTTCTTT. The encoded protein is CSVVGMNTEAFF. J is TRBJ1-1 and V is TRBV29-1, with D uncertain. Germline assignment: CDR1 SQVTM and CDR2 ANQGSEA. This CDR3 has 12 residues. Trimming shortened V by 4 bases and J by 0 bases, and 6 bases separated the two germline ends.

This clonotype showed up just once. The V and J genes are TRBV6-5 and TRBJ2-1; tentatively, D is TRBD2 (6 bases). The V and J ends lost 7 bases and 4 bases respectively, with 14 bases between them. Per germline, CDR1 MNHEY and CDR2 SVGAGI. This CDR3 has 14 residues. The CDR3 sequence is CASMVSGGYNEQFF. The CDR3 nucleotides read TGTGCCAGCATGGTTAGCGGCGGGTACAATGAGCAGTTCTTC.

The chain recombines TRBV20-1 with TRBJ2-3; 7 bases agree with TRBD2. Germline V gene sequence: CDR1 DFQATT, CDR2 SNEGSKA (reference sequence). CDR3 length: 14 amino acids. With 6 bases clipped from V and 2 bases from J, the junction kept 8 bases outside the gene matches. The CDR3 DNA is TGCAGTGCGACGGGGGGACTACACACAGATACGCAGTATTTT. It specifies CSATGGLHTDTQYF.

The J gene is TRBJ1-2, the V gene TRBV28; maybe TRBD1 (6 bases). The CDR3 has 13 amino acids. V lost 6 bases, J lost 5 bases, and 13 bases lay in between. In germline, CDR1 is MDHEN, CDR2 SYDVKM. CDR3 amino acids: CASSSGQVYGYTF. In nucleotides, the CDR3 is TGTGCCAGCAGCTCGGGACAAGTGTATGGCTACACCTTC.

The V gene is TRBV27, the J gene TRBJ1-5; D might be TRBD1 (5 bases). This CDR3 has 14 residues. Trimming cost V 6 bases and J 0 bases, with 9 bases left between them. The germline gives CDR1 MNHEY, CDR2 SMNVEV (reference sequence). DNA of the CDR3: TGTGCCAGCAGCAGGGACGCTAGCAATCAGCCCCAGCATTTT. Translated: CASSRDASNQPQHF.

The chain couples TRBV29-1 to TRBJ2-3, with 9 positions matching TRBD2. V lost 5 bases and J lost 2; bases outside the gene matches: 2. The CDR3 totals 13 residues. Germline values: CDR1 SQVTM, CDR2 ANQGSEA. The CDR3 here is CSVSGRTTDTQYF. The CDR3 coding sequence is TGCAGCGTTAGCGGGAGGACCACAGATACGCAGTATTTT.

Only one count was recorded for this clonotype. The chain couples TRBV7-6 to TRBJ2-1; D possibly uses TRBD1 or TRBD2 (5 bases each). The germline gives CDR1 SGHVS, CDR2 FNYEAQ. The CDR3 totals 15 residues. Trimming removed 3 bases from V and 2 bases from J, with 11 bases in between. The CDR3 sequence is CASSLSRGAYNEQFF. The DNA of the CDR3 is TGTGCCAGCAGCTTGAGTCGAGGGGCCTACAATGAGCAGTTCTTC.

V usage is TRBV20-1 and J usage is TRBJ2-6; D is ambiguous. The ends were cut back, 3 bases at V and 1 base at J, with 4 bases in the middle. The CDR3 covers 13 residues. Germline V gives CDR1 DFQATT, CDR2 SNEGSKA (reference sequence). DNA of the CDR3: TGCAGTGCTAGTGGGTCTGGGGCCAACGTCCTGACTTTC. This gives the protein CSASGSGANVLTF.

The chain links TRBV7-8 to TRBJ1-5; D uncertain. V shed 2 bases and J shed 0 bases, with 14 bases lying between them. The CDR3 is made up of 17 amino acids. Germline V gives CDR1 SGHVS, CDR2 FQNEAQ. Here the CDR3 DNA reads TGTGCCAGCAGCTTAAGGCGTCCGGGATATAGCAATCAGCCCCAGCATTTT. Its translation: CASSLRRPGYSNQPQHF.

The CDR3 here is CASRQGSQETQYF. The CDR3 DNA is TGCGCCAGCCGTCAAGGATCCCAAGAGACCCAGTACTTC. This rearrangement joins TRBV5-1 to TRBJ2-5; D gene unclear. This CDR3 is 13 amino acids long. Germline values: CDR1 SGHRS, CDR2 YFSETQ. The ends were cut back, 7 bases at V and 1 base at J, with 11 bases in the middle.